This record concerns one T cell receptor beta chain sequence. Its antigen is still unknown. This sample is part of a study of OX40 agonist ivuxolimab in advanced cancers. General observations from the study: Relative to CD4+, CD8+ T cells held more expanded clones on average.

Germline CDR1 LGHNA, CDR2 YSLEER. The length of the CDR3 is 16 residues. Trimming removed 1 base from V and 2 bases from J; junction bases left unmatched: 5. Data came from immunoSEQ multiplex PCR; TCRdb stores just in-frame clones and leaves some out. Among 30,000 to 35,000 clones listed, about four fifths were seen once. Sequenced material: CD4+ or CD8+ T cells sorted from blood, taken in a trial of the OX40 agonist ivuxolimab. The chain links TRBV4-3 to TRBJ2-3, with 8 bases matching TRBD1. The clonotype comes from an adult with an advanced solid tumor such as melanoma, head and neck, liver or kidney cancer. CDR3 DNA: TGCGCCAGCAGCCAAGCACAGGGGGTCTCCACAGATACGCAGTATTTT. Protein: CASSQAQGVSTDTQYF.